Listed below are T cell receptor beta chains from one sample, sequenced in a study of Tregs in tolerant kidney transplant recipients. Produced via immunoSEQ multiplex PCR; TCRdb's table is partial and in-frame only. The table includes about 240,000 clones, roughly four fifths detected once. The sample was CD4+ T cells from blood. These receptors were collected from a human donor in good health. Both conserved end residues are part of each CDR3. A D gene is named only where the DNA matches it firmly. Part of the rows lack a size; the others show once, few, many or a class for expanded clones.

v_gene: TRBV6-5; j_gene: TRBJ2-7; d_gene: TRBD2; abundance: NA; CDR3nt: TGTGCCAGCAGTGCCGGGACTAGCGGTTACGAGCAGTACTTC; CDR3aa: CASSAGTSGYEQYF
v_gene: TRBV6-1; j_gene: TRBJ1-2; d_gene: NA; abundance: NA; CDR3nt: TGTGCCAGCAGTGAAGAGCTGGGCCTTGGGAGGAATGGCTACACCTTC; CDR3aa: CASSEELGLGRNGYTF
v_gene: TRBV30; j_gene: TRBJ1-1; d_gene: NA; abundance: NA; CDR3nt: TGTGCCTGGAGTGTAACCCCCGGACGGATGAACACTGAAGCTTTCTTT; CDR3aa: CAWSVTPGRMNTEAFF
v_gene: TRBV7-6; j_gene: TRBJ1-3; d_gene: NA; abundance: NA; CDR3nt: TGTGCCAGCAGCTTCACGGACTCTGGAAACACCATATATTTT; CDR3aa: CASSFTDSGNTIYF
v_gene: TRBV7-3; j_gene: TRBJ2-2; d_gene: NA; abundance: NA; CDR3nt: TGTGCCAGCAGGCCACCGGGACGGCGGGGCACCGGGGAGCTGTTTTTT; CDR3aa: CASRPPGRRGTGELFF
v_gene: TRBV5-4; j_gene: TRBJ2-7; d_gene: TRBD2; abundance: once; CDR3nt: TGTGCCAGCAGGATGCGGGGGGCCCCCTACGAGCAGTACTTC; CDR3aa: CASRMRGAPYEQYF
v_gene: TRBV4-2; j_gene: TRBJ1-2; d_gene: TRBD1; abundance: NA; CDR3nt: TGTGCCAGCAGCCAGAGGGACAGGGGGGACTATGGCTACACCTTC; CDR3aa: CASSQRDRGDYGYTF
v_gene: TRBV18; j_gene: TRBJ2-2; d_gene: NA; abundance: NA; CDR3nt: TGTGCCAGCTCACCTCGGTTGGAAGACCGCACCGGGGAGCTGTTTTTT; CDR3aa: CASSPRLEDRTGELFF
v_gene: TRBV19; j_gene: TRBJ1-2; d_gene: TRBD1; abundance: NA; CDR3nt: TGTGCCAGTACCTCGGGACAGATCTATGGCTACACCTTC; CDR3aa: CASTSGQIYGYTF
v_gene: TRBV18; j_gene: TRBJ1-5; d_gene: NA; abundance: NA; CDR3nt: TGTGCCAGCTCACGGAGGGAGAGGGGGAATAGCAATCAGCCCCAGCATTTT; CDR3aa: CASSRRERGNSNQPQHF
v_gene: TRBV11-3; j_gene: TRBJ1-1; d_gene: TRBD1; abundance: NA; CDR3nt: TGTGCCAGCAGCTTAGTCGGGACAGGGAAGAACACTGAAGCTTTCTTT; CDR3aa: CASSLVGTGKNTEAFF
v_gene: TRBV19; j_gene: TRBJ2-7; d_gene: NA; abundance: NA; CDR3nt: TGTGCCAGTAGTGGCCTAGCAAGCTCCTACGAGCAGTACTTC; CDR3aa: CASSGLASSYEQYF
v_gene: TRBV21-1; j_gene: TRBJ1-1; d_gene: NA; abundance: NA; CDR3nt: TGTGCCAGCAGCAAAGAGGGGGGGTCAAACACTGAAGCTTTCTTT; CDR3aa: CASSKEGGSNTEAFF
v_gene: TRBV4-2; j_gene: TRBJ2-1; d_gene: NA; abundance: NA; CDR3nt: TGTGCCAGCAGCCAGGAAAGGTCGGTAAATGAGCAGTTCTTC; CDR3aa: CASSQERSVNEQFF
v_gene: TRBV7-6; j_gene: TRBJ2-1; d_gene: NA; abundance: NA; CDR3nt: TGTGCCAGCAGCTCAAGGCGGGACAACAATGAGCAGTTCTTC; CDR3aa: CASSSRRDNNEQFF
v_gene: TRBV5-1; j_gene: TRBJ1-1; d_gene: NA; abundance: few; CDR3nt: TGCGCCAGCAGCTTGGATCCGACAGGAGGAGCCGTAGCTGAAGCTTTCTTT; CDR3aa: CASSLDPTGGAVAEAFF
v_gene: TRBV11-2; j_gene: TRBJ1-6; d_gene: NA; abundance: NA; CDR3nt: TGTGCCAGCAGCTTAGGGGTCAGTAGATCACCCCTCCACTTT; CDR3aa: CASSLGVSRSPLHF
v_gene: TRBV11-2; j_gene: TRBJ1-2; d_gene: NA; abundance: NA; CDR3nt: TGTGCCAGCAGCCCCCCTTGGACGGGCTATGGCTACACCTTC; CDR3aa: CASSPPWTGYGYTF
v_gene: TRBV5-8; j_gene: TRBJ1-4; d_gene: NA; abundance: once; CDR3nt: TGTGCCAGCAGCGGGGACCCTGGTAATGAAAAACTGTTTTTT; CDR3aa: CASSGDPGNEKLFF
v_gene: TRBV6-5; j_gene: TRBJ2-7; d_gene: TRBD1; abundance: NA; CDR3nt: TGTGCCAGCAGTTACGTAGGACAGGGGAACGAGCAGTACTTC; CDR3aa: CASSYVGQGNEQYF
v_gene: TRBV19; j_gene: TRBJ1-4; d_gene: NA; abundance: NA; CDR3nt: TGTGCCAGTATGCATCCGGGGGCCGCTAATGAAAAACTGTTTTTT; CDR3aa: CASMHPGAANEKLFF
v_gene: TRBV5-6; j_gene: TRBJ1-2; d_gene: TRBD1; abundance: NA; CDR3nt: TGTGCCAGCAGCTCCGGACAGGGGGCAGTTCAGGGCTACACCTTC; CDR3aa: CASSSGQGAVQGYTF
v_gene: TRBV27; j_gene: TRBJ1-1; d_gene: TRBD1; abundance: NA; CDR3nt: TGTGCCATTCGGCGACAGGGGGCCACTGAAGCTTTCTTT; CDR3aa: CAIRRQGATEAFF
v_gene: TRBV10-3; j_gene: TRBJ2-1; d_gene: TRBD2; abundance: NA; CDR3nt: TGTGCCATCAGTGAGTCGCTAGCGGGAGGTATTGCCTACAATGAGCAGTTCTTC; CDR3aa: CAISESLAGGIAYNEQFF
v_gene: TRBV5-1; j_gene: TRBJ1-3; d_gene: NA; abundance: NA; CDR3nt: TGCGCCAGCAGCTTGGTGGGTGTCATTGGAAACACCATATATTTT; CDR3aa: CASSLVGVIGNTIYF
v_gene: TRBV29-1; j_gene: TRBJ1-2; d_gene: NA; abundance: NA; CDR3nt: TGCAGCGGCCGCGTGGGGGGCACTGTGGATGGCTACACCTTC; CDR3aa: CSGRVGGTVDGYTF
v_gene: TRBV5-1; j_gene: TRBJ2-5; d_gene: NA; abundance: NA; CDR3nt: TGCGCCAGCAGCCCCGGGGGCATAGAAGAGACCCAGTACTTC; CDR3aa: CASSPGGIEETQYF
v_gene: TRBV6-6; j_gene: TRBJ2-7; d_gene: TRBD2; abundance: NA; CDR3nt: TGTGCCAGCAGGACTAGCGGGGGGGCTGGCGAGCAGTACTTC; CDR3aa: CASRTSGGAGEQYF
v_gene: TRBV13; j_gene: TRBJ2-7; d_gene: TRBD2; abundance: NA; CDR3nt: TGTGCCAGCAGCCGAAAAGCGGGAGTCGGCTACGAGCAGTACTTC; CDR3aa: CASSRKAGVGYEQYF
v_gene: TRBV10-1; j_gene: TRBJ2-1; d_gene: NA; abundance: NA; CDR3nt: TGCGCCAGCGGATCGGGGTACAATGAGCAGTTCTTC; CDR3aa: CASGSGYNEQFF
v_gene: TRBV18; j_gene: TRBJ2-1; d_gene: TRBD2; abundance: NA; CDR3nt: TGTGCCAGCTTGGGCGGCACTAGCGGGAGAAATAATGAGCAGTTCTTC; CDR3aa: CASLGGTSGRNNEQFF
v_gene: TRBV11-3; j_gene: TRBJ1-2; d_gene: TRBD1; abundance: NA; CDR3nt: TGTGCCAGCAGCCCAGGGACAGATGCTCACTATGGCTACACCTTC; CDR3aa: CASSPGTDAHYGYTF
v_gene: TRBV5-4; j_gene: TRBJ2-1; d_gene: TRBD2; abundance: NA; CDR3nt: TGTGCCAGCAGCCCGACTAGCGGGGGGGCCTACAATGAGCAGTTCTTC; CDR3aa: CASSPTSGGAYNEQFF
v_gene: TRBV5-5; j_gene: TRBJ2-7; d_gene: TRBD2; abundance: NA; CDR3nt: TGTGCCAGCAGCTTCGCTTCTAGCGGAATCTACGAGCAGTACTTC; CDR3aa: CASSFASSGIYEQYF
v_gene: TRBV6-6; j_gene: TRBJ2-5; d_gene: NA; abundance: NA; CDR3nt: TGTGCCAGCAGTTACACTAGTCGAGAGACCCAGTACTTC; CDR3aa: CASSYTSRETQYF
v_gene: TRBV19; j_gene: TRBJ2-2; d_gene: TRBD1; abundance: NA; CDR3nt: TGTGCCAGTAGTCTCCCTCCTGGACAGGGTTACACCGGGGAGCTGTTTTTT; CDR3aa: CASSLPPGQGYTGELFF
v_gene: TRBV9; j_gene: TRBJ2-1; d_gene: NA; abundance: NA; CDR3nt: TGTGCCAGCACCATCCCGGGGACAAATGAGCAGTTCTTC; CDR3aa: CASTIPGTNEQFF
v_gene: TRBV2; j_gene: TRBJ1-1; d_gene: NA; abundance: NA; CDR3nt: TGTGCCGGTAAGTACGGGAAGAACACTGAAGCTTTCTTT; CDR3aa: CAGKYGKNTEAFF
v_gene: TRBV7-2; j_gene: TRBJ1-3; d_gene: TRBD1; abundance: NA; CDR3nt: TGTGCCAGCAGCGAGACAGGGAGCTCTGGAAACACCATATATTTT; CDR3aa: CASSETGSSGNTIYF
v_gene: TRBV11-3; j_gene: TRBJ2-1; d_gene: NA; abundance: NA; CDR3nt: TGTGCCAGCAGCTTAGATAGTCAGGACACTATCTACAATGAGCAGTTCTTC; CDR3aa: CASSLDSQDTIYNEQFF
v_gene: TRBV30; j_gene: TRBJ1-2; d_gene: NA; abundance: NA; CDR3nt: TGTGCCTGGAGTGGGGGGGCCTATGGCTACACCTTC; CDR3aa: CAWSGGAYGYTF
v_gene: TRBV5-1; j_gene: TRBJ2-6; d_gene: NA; abundance: NA; CDR3nt: TGCGCCACCGGCCGGGGCAGGATGAGCTCTGGGGCCAACGTCCTGACTTTC; CDR3aa: CATGRGRMSSGANVLTF
v_gene: TRBV6-5; j_gene: TRBJ2-2; d_gene: TRBD1; abundance: NA; CDR3nt: TGTGCCAGCAATGGACAGGGGGCCGGCGGGGAGCTGTTTTTT; CDR3aa: CASNGQGAGGELFF
v_gene: TRBV4-2; j_gene: TRBJ1-2; d_gene: NA; abundance: NA; CDR3nt: TGTGCCAGCAGCCAAGTCATCAGGGGCGTTAGGGACTATGGCTACACCTTC; CDR3aa: CASSQVIRGVRDYGYTF
v_gene: TRBV6-5; j_gene: TRBJ1-2; d_gene: NA; abundance: NA; CDR3nt: TGTGCCAGCAGTTCGATCGGCACAGGGTTTGGCTACACCTTC; CDR3aa: CASSSIGTGFGYTF
v_gene: TRBV5-1; j_gene: TRBJ1-5; d_gene: NA; abundance: NA; CDR3nt: TGCGCCAGCAGCTTGGGGAGCGGCAATCAGCCCCAGCATTTT; CDR3aa: CASSLGSGNQPQHF
v_gene: TRBV7-9; j_gene: TRBJ2-4; d_gene: NA; abundance: NA; CDR3nt: TGTGCCAGCAGCTTAAGGGAGGCCAAAAACATTCAGTACTTC; CDR3aa: CASSLREAKNIQYF
v_gene: TRBV10-1; j_gene: TRBJ2-2; d_gene: TRBD1; abundance: NA; CDR3nt: TGCGCCAGCAGTGGTGGACAGGGGAACACCGGGGAGCTGTTTTTT; CDR3aa: CASSGGQGNTGELFF
v_gene: TRBV5-6; j_gene: TRBJ1-1; d_gene: TRBD1; abundance: few; CDR3nt: TGTGCCAGCAGCTCGACTATTACAGGGGGCTACACTGAAGCTTTCTTT; CDR3aa: CASSSTITGGYTEAFF